This record covers a single T cell receptor beta chain. Its target is not known. This sample is drawn from a study of T cell responses to AZD1222 COVID-19 vaccine. Study-level information: Analysis merged second doses at about 4 or about 12 weeks.

Here immunoSEQ multiplex PCR was the method, and the copy in TCRdb shows in-frame clones only, minus some. The sample holds 150,000 to 200,000 clones, approximately 91% seen once. Study-wide results and limits: Every sample of the repertoires postdated the peak T cell response. Females made up more of the donors, who were largely white British, and clonal diversity may have come out too low. Just 5 or 6 AZD1222 recipients tested seropositive at baseline.

The V and J ends lost 2 bases and 5 bases, in that order; junction bases with no gene match: 4. The germline V gene encodes CDR1 SGHKS and CDR2 YYEKEE (reference sequence). The CDR3 spans 15 residues. This chain uses TRBV5-5 with TRBJ2-1; 10 bases are a match to TRBD1. The input for sequencing was peripheral blood, taken on day 0 of AZD1222 vaccination. This clonotype originated in an adult in good health. The CDR3 sequence: CASSLGTGVNNEQFF. The CDR3 DNA sequence: TGTGCCAGCAGCTTAGGGACAGGGGTAAACAATGAGCAGTTCTTC.